The 10 T cell receptor beta chains below were found in one sample sequenced in a study of cytomegalovirus exposure and HLA in healthy donors. The PCR was carried out with 60 Vbeta primers and 13 Jbeta primers. Sequencing used immunoSEQ multiplex PCR; TCRdb keeps in-frame clones, though not all of them. Of about 120,000 clones listed, 75% are singletons. Sample: PBMCs. Receptors were obtained from a middle-aged woman in good health and CMV-seropositive.

This chain joins TRBV14 and TRBJ2-7, with 10 bases matching TRBD2. With 0 bases clipped from V and 0 bases from J, the junction kept 2 bases outside the gene matches. The CDR3 is 16 amino acids. Germline V CDR1 and CDR2: SGHDN, FVKESK. The chain's CDR3 is CASSQEAGGASYEQYF. CDR3 bases: TGTGCCAGCAGCCAAGAAGCGGGGGGGGCCTCCTACGAGCAGTACTTC.

The chain combines TRBV28 with TRBJ1-1, with a weak D call TRBD1 (5 bases). V lost 6 bases and J 5 bases, leaving 16 bases between the germline ends. Germline CDR1 is MDHEN and CDR2 is SYDVKM. There are 14 residues in the CDR3. CDR3 loop: CASSIPNRGTEAFF. For the CDR3, the DNA is TGTGCCAGCAGCATTCCTAACCGGGGGACTGAAGCTTTCTTT.

The genes are TRBV30 and TRBJ2-5; a possible D gene is TRBD2 (5 bases). TRBJ2-7 explains the end of the DNA better; the J call may be wrong. From germline, CDR1 is GTSNPN and CDR2 SVGIG (reference sequence). This CDR3 has 12 residues. The CDR3 DNA follows: TGTGCCTGGAATCGGGAAGCCTACGAGCAGTACTTC. It is translated as CAWNREAYEQYF.

V is TRBV25-1 and J is TRBJ2-1, with TRBD1 matching over 8 bases. CDR1 is MGHDK and CDR2 is SYGVNS in the germline V gene. This CDR3 spans 14 amino acids. With V trimmed by 4 bases and J by 4 bases, 3 bases remained unmatched. The CDR3 loop is CASSVGQGYNEQFF. Here the CDR3 DNA reads TGTGCCAGCAGTGTCGGACAGGGTTACAATGAGCAGTTCTTC.

The chain links TRBV30 to TRBJ2-7, with TRBD2 matching over 8 bases. The CDR3 length is 13 residues. Germline-derived CDR1 and CDR2 are GTSNPN and SVGIG (reference sequence). Losses at the gene ends were 3 bases for V and 2 bases for J; bases not matched to a gene: 3. For the CDR3, the DNA is TGTGCCTGGAGGAAAGCGGGGGCCTACGAGCAGTACTTC. The encoded protein is CAWRKAGAYEQYF.

The V and J genes are TRBV10-3 and TRBJ1-4, with D maybe TRBD1 (5 bases). Trimming left V 0 bases short and J 4 bases short, with 9 bases between. In germline, CDR1 is ENHRY, CDR2 SYGVKD. The CDR3 totals 15 residues. Written as DNA, the CDR3 is TGTGCCATCAGTGAGTCGGGGGGAGGTAATGAAAAACTGTTTTTT. It yields the protein CAISESGGGNEKLFF.

The chain couples TRBV4-3 to TRBJ2-7; a possible D gene is TRBD2 (6 bases). The CDR3 is 16 residues long. V was cut by 0 bases and J by 4 bases, with 16 bases left in between. CDR1 and CDR2 (germline): LGHNA, YSLEER. This CDR3 is CASSQDLTGLRYEQYF. The CDR3 bases are TGCGCCAGCAGCCAAGATCTTACGGGACTGAGATACGAGCAGTACTTC.

This clone was seen a single time. This chain uses TRBV19 with TRBJ2-1, with 9 bases that match TRBD2. The V gene end was trimmed by 7 bases and the J gene end by 9 bases; junction bases not matched to a gene: 13. The CDR3 loop spans 15 amino acids. Germline values: CDR1 LNHDA, CDR2 SQIVND (reference sequence). The CDR3 reads CASTYLPSGDVEQFF. The CDR3 bases are TGTGCCAGTACCTATCTACCTAGCGGGGATGTTGAGCAGTTCTTC.

The chain carries TRBV7-6 and TRBJ1-5; 7 nucleotides line up with TRBD1. This CDR3 region has 14 residues. After removal of 5 bases from V and 5 bases from J, the junction contained 6 bases not matched to a gene. Germline CDR1 reads SGHVS; CDR2 reads FNYEAQ. The CDR3 nucleotides read TGTGCCAGCAGCCAGACAGGGCAAGATCAGCCCCAGCATTTT. Translation gives CASSQTGQDQPQHF.

The chain joins TRBV28 to TRBJ2-3, with D possibly matching TRBD1 (6 bases). CDR1 and CDR2 from the germline V gene are MDHEN and SYDVKM. This CDR3 spans 15 amino acids. V gave up 5 bases and J gave up 0 bases, with 12 bases separating them. The CDR3 sequence: CASSHRGISTDTQYF. In nucleotides, the CDR3 is TGTGCCAGCAGTCATAGGGGGATTAGCACAGATACGCAGTATTTT.